These 18 T cell receptor beta chains came from one sample sequenced in a study of T-cell reconstitution after alpha-beta-depleted transplantation in children. Library preparation (for TCRbeta) was performed with unique molecular identifiers. MiXCR, run by TCRdb on the PCR reads, gives a single entry per CDR3 protein. The data contain about a million distinct CDR3 sequences, about 30% of them seen just once; the ten biggest clones take up more than 25%. The specimen was PBMCs, mostly from graft donor cells, collected 360 days after TCRalphabeta/CD19-depleted stem cell transplant. These receptors were taken from a boy under two years old who had a stem cell transplant for SCID, so the T cells may come from the graft donor.

This chain uses TRBV3-1 with TRBJ1-2; no clear D. Germline CDR1 and CDR2: LGHDT and YNNKEL (reference sequence). The CDR3 runs 15 residues. Trimming cost V 0 bases and J 8 bases, with 16 bases left between them. This CDR3 is CASSQDLPRIGGYTF. In DNA form, the CDR3 reads TGTGCCAGCAGCCAAGACTTACCGAGGATCGGGGGCTACACCTTC.

This clonotype was seen only a few times. J is TRBJ1-1 and V is TRBV6-1; D perhaps matches TRBD1 (5 bases). The V gene's germline CDR1 is MNHNS and CDR2 SASEGT. The V and J ends lost 2 bases and 4 bases respectively, with 11 bases between them. CDR3 length: 14 residues. This chain's CDR3 is CASSEPVGGTEAFF. The CDR3 DNA reads as TGTGCCAGCAGTGAACCGGTCGGGGGCACTGAAGCTTTCTTT.

This clonotype appeared a few times. This chain links TRBV5-5 with TRBJ1-1, with no clear D. CDR3 length: 15 residues. CDR1 and CDR2 (germline): SGHKS, YYEKEE (reference sequence). V was cut by 0 bases and J by 4 bases, with 13 bases left in between. The DNA for the CDR3 is TGTGCCAGCAGCTTGGGGCTGACTGCCTCCACTGAAGCTTTCTTT. The encoded protein is CASSLGLTASTEAFF.

In this sample, this clonotype turned up a few times. The chain uses TRBV5-1 and TRBJ1-2; unclear D gene. The V gene's germline CDR1 is SGHRS and CDR2 YFSETQ. CDR3 length equals 12 residues. With 4 bases removed from V and 3 bases from J, the gap between germline ends came to 7 bases. CDR3 nucleotide sequence: TGCGCCAGCAGCCTCCCCGACTATGGCTACACCTTC. Its translation is CASSLPDYGYTF.

CDR3 sequence: CASSQYVTGSRGTEAFF. CDR3 coding DNA: TGTGCCAGCAGTCAATACGTCACCGGGTCCAGGGGCACTGAAGCTTTCTTT. The chain links TRBV12-3 or TRBV12-4 to TRBJ1-1, with D possibly being TRBD1 (6 bases). V was pared by 5 bases and J by 4 bases, with 23 bases between. The CDR3 has 17 amino acids.

On this clonotype itself: An end of the junction does not agree with germline; a read error may underlie this. The gene calls are TRBV6-5 and TRBJ2-3; 7 bases map to TRBD2. The CDR3 has 16 amino acids. Germline lookup yields CDR1 MNHEY and CDR2 SVGAGI. The chain's CDR3 is CASSNSGRGSTDTQYF. The CDR3 DNA is TGTGCCAGCAGTAACTCTGGGCGGGGGAGCACAGATACGCAGTATTTT.

V gene TRBV6-2 or TRBV6-3 combines with J gene TRBJ2-5, with D maybe TRBD1 (7 bases). V lost 6 bases, J lost 5 bases, and 16 bases lay in between. Per the germline V gene, CDR1 is MNHEY and CDR2 is SVGEGT. The CDR3 runs 14 residues. The DNA for the CDR3 is TGTGCCAGCAGACCGACAGGGACTCGGGAGACCCAGTACTTC. Its translation is CASRPTGTRETQYF.

Details on this clonotype: Since a much larger clone is just one base distant, this may be a read error. V gene TRBV12-3 or TRBV12-4 combines with J gene TRBJ2-5, with TRBD1 matching over 7 bases. Trimming removed 6 bases from V and 1 base from J; junction bases left unmatched: 2. This CDR3 is built from 13 residues. CDR3 amino acids: CASSGQVQETQYF. The CDR3 DNA sequence: TGTGCCAGCAGCGGACAGGTCCAAGAGACCCAGTACTTC.

The chain joins TRBV5-1 to TRBJ1-6; no clear D. The CDR3 covers 14 residues. Trimming left V 0 bases short and J 9 bases short, with 10 bases between. Per germline, CDR1 SGHRS and CDR2 YFSETQ. This CDR3 reads CASSLEAPVSPLHF. DNA of the CDR3: TGCGCCAGCAGCTTGGAGGCTCCGGTTTCACCCCTCCACTTT.

This clonotype was counted a few times. The chain combines TRBV12-3 or TRBV12-4 with TRBJ2-3, with D maybe TRBD2 (7 bases). Trimming pared 4 bases from V and 6 bases from J, leaving 17 bases between. The CDR3 has 15 residues. CDR3 in amino acids: CASSSGGLGGDTQYF. The CDR3 DNA is TGTGCCAGCAGTTCGGGGGGCCTGGGGGGCGATACGCAGTATTTT.

This chain links TRBV9 with TRBJ2-5; 7 bases map to TRBD2. The trim removed 5 bases at V and 3 bases at J, leaving 7 bases unmatched. This CDR3 is built from 14 residues. CDR1 and CDR2 (germline): SGDLS, YYNGEE. DNA for the CDR3: TGTGCCAGCAGTGTTCAGGGAGGGGAAGAGACCCAGTACTTC. This encodes CASSVQGGEETQYF.

This clonotype was observed a few times. The genes are TRBV29-1 and TRBJ2-3, with 7 bases lining up with TRBD1. Germline V gene data show CDR1 as SQVTM and CDR2 as ANQGSEA. This CDR3 is built from 16 residues. The ends lost 0 bases at V and 6 bases at J; junction bases unmatched: 12. CDR3 sequence (DNA): TGCAGCGTTGAAGATCTTCCGAGGGGGCCCTCGGATACGCAGTATTTT. This gives the protein CSVEDLPRGPSDTQYF.

This chain joins TRBV5-1 and TRBJ1-2, with D possibly TRBD1 on 6 matching bases. Looked up from germline, CDR1 is SGHRS and CDR2 is YFSETQ. Trimming took off 0 bases at V and 7 bases at J, with 13 bases between the two ends. This CDR3 comprises 14 residues. The CDR3 DNA follows: TGCGCCAGCAGCTTGGAACGGGGGCTAGGTGGCTACACCTTC. The encoded protein is CASSLERGLGGYTF.

The CDR3 loop is CASSRRNVNNEQFF. As DNA, the CDR3 is TGTGCCAGCAGCCGCCGTAATGTGAACAATGAGCAGTTCTTC. This chain links TRBV6-2 or TRBV6-3 with TRBJ2-1; D unresolved. The CDR3 runs 14 residues. Germline loops: CDR1 MNHEY, CDR2 SVGEGT. V was clipped by 6 bases and J by 5 bases, with 14 bases between them.

V usage is TRBV4-3 and J usage is TRBJ1-2; the match to TRBD1 covers 7 bases. CDR1 is LGHNA, CDR2 YSLEER, per germline. With V trimmed by 4 bases and J by 8 bases, 10 bases remained unmatched. This CDR3 has 14 amino acids. The CDR3 reads CASSRFRQGDGYTF. CDR3 DNA: TGCGCCAGCAGCCGCTTTCGACAGGGAGACGGCTACACCTTC.

Only a few counts were recorded for this clonotype. This chain connects TRBV27 to TRBJ1-6; unclear D gene. V was pared by 3 bases and J by 0 bases, with 12 bases between. The CDR3 runs to 17 residues. CDR1 is MNHEY, CDR2 SMNVEV, per germline (reference sequence). The CDR3 DNA sequence: TGTGCCAGCAGTTTCCGTAGGTGGGGCTCCTATAATTCACCCCTCCACTTT. It is translated as CASSFRRWGSYNSPLHF.

A few counts support this clonotype. The chain couples TRBV25-1 to TRBJ2-7; D is unclear. This CDR3 has 15 residues. V lost 3 bases and J lost 0, with 12 bases in between. Germline CDR1 is MGHDK and CDR2 is SYGVNS. This CDR3 reads CASSDRHSPSYEQYF. Written as DNA, the CDR3 is TGTGCCAGCAGTGACCGCCACTCGCCCTCCTACGAGCAGTACTTC.

The chain joins TRBV10-2 to TRBJ2-2; 7 bases line up with TRBD2. Losses at the gene ends were 3 bases for V and 5 bases for J; bases not matched to a gene: 9. This CDR3 has 16 residues. Germline loops: CDR1 WSHSY, CDR2 SAAADI. CDR3 sequence reads: CASSDLRTSYTGELFF. For the CDR3, the DNA is TGCGCCAGCAGTGATCTTCGGACTAGTTATACCGGGGAGCTGTTTTTT.